This TCR beta chain comes out of a study of blood T cell repertoires in COVID-19. Trimming pared 0 bases from V and 4 bases from J, leaving 9 bases between. Germline V gene data show CDR1 as KGHSH and CDR2 as LQKENI. This CDR3 is built from 14 residues. Assay used: immunoSEQ multiplex PCR; TCRdb lists only in-frame clones, some missing. The sample includes 150,000 to 200,000 clones, 88% of them seen just once. Sequenced input: PBMCs or T cells enriched from blood (not recorded which). The gene calls are TRBV18 and TRBJ2-5; D gene uncertain. The TCR sequence derives from a woman between 45 and 60 years old who had recovered from COVID-19. The CDR3 nucleotides read TGTGCCAGCTCACCACCTTCCCAGGCAGAGACCCAGTACTTC. Protein product: CASSPPSQAETQYF.